A selection of T cell receptor beta chains follows, all from one sample in a study of T-cell memory formation after mild COVID-19. TCRdb analysed the 5' RACE reads with MiXCR anew, one entry per CDR3 protein. Of 500,000 to 550,000 distinct CDR3 sequences in the sample, roughly 22% are singletons; the top ten hold 12%. Sample: PBMCs or a T cell subset sorted from them (not recorded which). These receptors were collected from an adult woman who had mild COVID-19 (a few samples of this study predate the infection). Cell type and time point are not known. CDR3s include the opening cysteine and the closing phenylalanine or tryptophan. A D gene is named only where the DNA matches it firmly. Clone size is shown for a subset of rows, as once, few, many or a class of expanded clone.

clone_size d_call j_call v_call cdr3_aa cdr3_nt
few TRBD2 TRBJ2-5 TRBV15 CATSRVRGTSGGAETQYF TGTGCCACCAGCAGAGTGAGGGGGACTAGCGGGGGGGCGGAGACCCAGTACTTC
many TRBD1 TRBJ2-1 TRBV7-3 CATSRDRGLNEQFF TGTGCCACTAGCAGGGACAGGGGGCTTAATGAGCAGTTCTTC
. . TRBJ1-5 TRBV20-1 CSARPGSNQPQHF TGCAGTGCCCGCCCTGGGAGCAATCAGCCCCAGCATTTT
few TRBD2 TRBJ2-7 TRBV29-1 CSVPGGHATYEQYF TGCAGCGTCCCGGGAGGCCATGCCACCTACGAGCAGTACTTC
few . TRBJ2-5 TRBV5-1 CASSLEPSAVGSGETQYF TGCGCCAGCAGCTTGGAGCCCTCAGCGGTCGGATCTGGGGAGACCCAGTACTTC
few TRBD2 TRBJ2-3 TRBV29-1 CSVTIRGLADLRVTDTQYF TGCAGCGTTACAATAAGGGGACTAGCGGACCTCCGTGTCACAGATACGCAGTATTTT
. TRBD2 TRBJ2-7 TRBV28 CASSFLADNSYEQYF TGTGCCAGCAGTTTTCTAGCGGACAACTCCTACGAGCAGTACTTC
many TRBD1 TRBJ1-2 TRBV24-1 CATRDGQGTAVTF TGTGCCACCAGGGATGGACAGGGGACCGCGGTCACCTTC
few . TRBJ2-7 TRBV14 CASSRRGWYYEQYF TGTGCCAGCAGCCGCAGGGGTTGGTATTACGAGCAGTACTTC
. . TRBJ2-7 TRBV29-1 CSVAGTTSSYEQYF TGCAGCGTAGCCGGGACGACAAGCTCCTACGAGCAGTACTTC
few . TRBJ1-2 TRBV10-3 CAISSQGGGYTF TGTGCCATCAGTAGCCAGGGAGGTGGCTACACCTTC
. . TRBJ2-3 TRBV10-3 CAISDSLGTDTQYF TGTGCCATCAGTGACTCACTAGGGACAGATACGCAGTATTTT
. . TRBJ2-1 TRBV3-1 CASSQEGTGREYEQFF TGTGCCAGCAGCCAAGAGGGTACCGGTAGGGAATATGAGCAGTTCTTC
few TRBD1 TRBJ2-7 TRBV19 CATAPTGEDEQYF TGTGCCACCGCTCCGACAGGGGAGGACGAGCAGTACTTC
few . TRBJ2-1 TRBV7-3 CASSADPSSNNEQFF TGTGCCAGCAGCGCCGACCCCAGTAGTAACAATGAGCAGTTCTTC
few TRBD1 TRBJ2-7 TRBV6-5 CASSMGTGKAYEQYF TGTGCCAGCAGCATGGGGACAGGGAAGGCCTACGAGCAGTACTTC